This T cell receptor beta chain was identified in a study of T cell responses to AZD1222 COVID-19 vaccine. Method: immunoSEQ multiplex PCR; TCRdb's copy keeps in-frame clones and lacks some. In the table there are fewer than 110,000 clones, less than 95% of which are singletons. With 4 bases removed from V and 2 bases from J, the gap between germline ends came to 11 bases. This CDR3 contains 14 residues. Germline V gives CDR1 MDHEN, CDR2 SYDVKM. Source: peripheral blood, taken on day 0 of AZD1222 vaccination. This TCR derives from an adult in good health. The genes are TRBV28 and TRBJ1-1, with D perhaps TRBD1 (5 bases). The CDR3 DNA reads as TGTGCCAGCAGTTGGACCGGGGGAAACACTGAAGCTTTCTTT. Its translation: CASSWTGGNTEAFF.